One and the same sample provided the 27 T cell receptor beta chains below, sequenced in a study of control samples from healthy donors and cancer patients. Clones were read by immunoSEQ multiplex PCR, and TCRdb kept only the in-frame ones, dropping some. The sample has just over 15,000 clones; 80% to 90% are singletons. Sequencing input: PBMCs. The receptors were sampled from a woman between 70 and 85 years old with colorectal cancer.

The chain combines TRBV6-5 with TRBJ2-3; D perhaps matches TRBD2 (6 bases). The CDR3 has 15 residues. Germline values: CDR1 MNHEY, CDR2 SVGAGI. Trimming pared 6 bases from V and 1 base from J, leaving 14 bases between. Written as DNA, the CDR3 is TGTGCCAGCAGCTGGCGGGGAGCCGGCACAGATACGCAGTATTTT. It codes for CASSWRGAGTDTQYF.

This clone was seen more than once but under ten times. The chain links TRBV9 to TRBJ1-1; D call uncertain. V lost 0 bases to trimming and J lost 5 bases, with 14 bases between them. In germline, CDR1 is SGDLS, CDR2 YYNGEE. The CDR3 contains 15 residues. CDR3: CASSVVPGLDTEAFF. The DNA of the CDR3 is TGTGCCAGCAGCGTAGTACCGGGTCTTGATACTGAAGCTTTCTTT.

The chain carries TRBV5-5 and TRBJ1-3; D gene uncertain. Trimming pared 3 bases from V and 4 bases from J, leaving 8 bases between. CDR3 length equals 13 residues. Germline-derived CDR1 and CDR2 are SGHKS and YYEKEE (reference sequence). CDR3 coding DNA: TGTGCCAGCAGCTGGACCATGGGAAACACCATATATTTT. Protein: CASSWTMGNTIYF.

V gene TRBV27 combines with J gene TRBJ2-1; 12 positions match TRBD2. Germline V gene sequence: CDR1 MNHEY, CDR2 SMNVEV (reference sequence). The CDR3 is made up of 15 amino acids. The junction had 3 bases not matched to a gene; V was cut back by 2 bases and J by 7 bases. CDR3 amino acids: CASSLGLAGNNEQFF. CDR3 nucleotide sequence: TGTGCCAGCAGTTTAGGACTAGCGGGAAATAATGAGCAGTTCTTC.

The chain couples TRBV19 to TRBJ2-7; 15 bases agree with TRBD2. This CDR3 is built from 19 residues. V shed 3 bases, J shed 0 bases, and the junction held 9 bases outside the gene matches. Germline values: CDR1 LNHDA, CDR2 SQIVND (reference sequence). The CDR3 spells CASSISGLAGGRSSYEQYF. In DNA, the CDR3 is TGTGCCAGTAGTATCTCGGGACTAGCGGGAGGCCGAAGCTCCTACGAGCAGTACTTC.

The rearrangement links TRBV30 to TRBJ1-5, with no clear D. The CDR3 length is 13 residues. CDR1 GTSNPN and CDR2 SVGIG come from the germline V gene (reference sequence). V was shortened by 0 bases and J by 7 bases, with 10 bases between the two germline ends. Here the CDR3 reads CAWSVSLGQPQHF. Here the CDR3 DNA reads TGTGCCTGGAGTGTCAGTCTTGGCCAGCCCCAGCATTTT.

This clone was counted a single time. The V gene is TRBV3-1 (or the pseudogene TRBV3-2), the J gene TRBJ2-2; possibly TRBD2 for D (6 bases). The CDR3 sequence is 14 residues long. Germline lookup yields CDR1 LGHDT and CDR2 YNNKEL (reference sequence). Trimming took 6 bases from V and 5 from J, leaving 13 bases between them. The CDR3 spells CASREGRITGELFF. The CDR3 nucleotides are TGTGCCAGCAGGGAGGGAAGGATTACCGGGGAGCTGTTTTTT.

This chain links TRBV7-6 with TRBJ2-5; 8 nucleotides match TRBD2. The germline V gene encodes CDR1 SGHVS and CDR2 FNYEAQ. The CDR3 covers 13 residues. The trim removed 5 bases at V and 5 bases at J, leaving 4 bases unmatched. The CDR3 sequence: CASSTGTRETQYF. CDR3 coding DNA: TGTGCCAGCAGCACCGGGACTAGGGAGACCCAGTACTTC.

This clone was found a few times. The gene calls are TRBV6-5 and TRBJ1-4; D remains unclear. V lost 6 bases and J 2 bases, leaving 7 bases between the germline ends. This CDR3 has 13 amino acids. The germline V gene encodes CDR1 MNHEY and CDR2 SVGAGI. The CDR3 protein is CASRKNTNEKLFF. CDR3 nucleotide sequence: TGTGCCAGCAGGAAGAACACTAATGAAAAACTGTTTTTT.

This clone was seen a single time. V is TRBV5-4 and J is TRBJ2-1; D might be TRBD2 (6 bases). CDR1 SGHNT and CDR2 YYREEE come from the germline V gene (reference sequence). Trimming shortened V by 0 bases and J by 5 bases, and 15 bases separated the two germline ends. There are 16 residues in the CDR3. The CDR3 loop is CASSLVRASANNEQFF. The DNA of the CDR3 is TGTGCCAGCAGCTTGGTTCGGGCTAGCGCCAACAATGAGCAGTTCTTC.

This clone showed up just once. This rearrangement joins TRBV6-5 to TRBJ1-5, with D maybe TRBD1 (6 bases). V was cut by 6 bases and J by 2 bases, with 11 bases left in between. Germline CDR1 MNHEY, CDR2 SVGAGI. CDR3 length: 14 amino acids. The CDR3, as DNA: TGTGCCAGCAGGAGAACAGGGCGCAATCAGCCCCAGCATTTT. Translating it yields CASRRTGRNQPQHF.

The rearrangement joins TRBV5-1 to TRBJ2-1; 12 nucleotides agree with TRBD1. V trimming: 4 bases; J trimming: 7 bases; junction bases outside the gene matches: 6. This CDR3 is 15 amino acids long. Per germline, CDR1 SGHRS and CDR2 YFSETQ. CDR3 protein: CASSLGQGARNEQFF. The CDR3 DNA is TGCGCCAGCAGCCTGGGACAGGGGGCACGGAATGAGCAGTTCTTC.

The V and J genes are TRBV2 and TRBJ2-2; 7 nucleotides line up with TRBD1. Germline CDR1 reads SNHLY; CDR2 reads FYNNEI. The CDR3 contains 14 residues. Trimming took 5 bases from V and 6 from J; bases not matched to a gene: 6. The CDR3 sequence is CASSLRQGPGELFF. The CDR3 region has the DNA TGTGCCAGCAGTCTCAGACAGGGCCCCGGGGAGCTGTTTTTT.

The chain links TRBV4-2 to TRBJ1-1, with a possible D match to TRBD1 (6 bases). Germline assignment: CDR1 LGHNA and CDR2 YNFKEQ. Trimming removed 6 bases from V and 6 bases from J, with 11 bases in between. The CDR3 runs to 12 residues. CDR3 amino acids: CASRGTGSEAFF. DNA of the CDR3: TGTGCCAGCAGAGGCACAGGGTCTGAAGCTTTCTTT.

This chain links TRBV2 with TRBJ1-6; D unclear. This CDR3 is 15 amino acids long. Germline lookup yields CDR1 SNHLY and CDR2 FYNNEI. The V gene lost 5 bases and the J gene lost 7 bases, with 15 bases spanning the gap. CDR3 DNA: TGTGCCAGCAGTCCAATAGAGGATTTCAATTCACCCCTCCACTTT. This codes for CASSPIEDFNSPLHF.

J is TRBJ1-6 and V is TRBV10-3; D remains unclear. This CDR3 is built from 14 residues. Germline loops: CDR1 ENHRY, CDR2 SYGVKD. V lost 6 bases and J lost 5, with 11 bases in between. The CDR3 is CAIRQREDNSPLHF. The CDR3 nucleotides are TGTGCCATCAGGCAAAGGGAGGATAATTCACCCCTCCACTTT.

This clone was seen once. The chain is built from TRBV20-1 and TRBJ2-7; D gene uncertain. The CDR3 runs to 11 residues. Trimming took off 5 bases at V and 0 bases at J, with 5 bases between the two ends. Germline V lookup: CDR1 DFQATT, CDR2 SNEGSKA (reference sequence). CDR3 DNA sequence: TGCAGTGCTGGTCCCTCCTACGAGCAGTACTTC. Translation: CSAGPSYEQYF.

The V gene is TRBV5-1, the J gene TRBJ2-5; 7 bases line up with TRBD2. The CDR3 is made up of 14 amino acids. J lost 2 bases, V lost 2 bases, and 3 bases had no gene match. CDR1 SGHRS and CDR2 YFSETQ come from the germline V gene. CDR3 protein: CASSFGTMQETQYF. Written as DNA, the CDR3 is TGCGCCAGCAGCTTTGGGACTATGCAAGAGACCCAGTACTTC.

This clone was observed once. The genes are TRBV7-8 and TRBJ1-5; unclear D gene. The CDR3 is 16 residues long. The germline V gene has CDR1 SGHVS and CDR2 FQNEAQ. The ends were cut back, 5 bases at V and 0 bases at J, with 14 bases in the middle. The DNA for the CDR3 is TGTGCCAGCAGCCCCCGGCAGCCGGGTAGCAATCAGCCCCAGCATTTT. This sequence encodes CASSPRQPGSNQPQHF.

This chain's CDR3 is CASSLAPSTGELFF. In DNA, the CDR3 is TGCGCCAGCAGCTTGGCCCCGAGCACCGGGGAGCTGTTTTTT. This chain uses TRBV5-1 with TRBJ2-2; no clear D. Germline V gives CDR1 SGHRS, CDR2 YFSETQ. The CDR3 extends over 14 amino acids. V was shortened by 0 bases and J by 4 bases, with 7 bases between the two germline ends. Full variable domain (outside the CDR3, taken from reference TRBV5-1 and TRBJ2-2): KAGVTQTPRYLIKTRGQQVTLSCSPISGHRSVSWYQQTPGQGLQFLFEYFSETQRNKGNFPGRFSGRQFSNSRSEMNVSTLELGDSALYLCASSLAPSTGELFFGEGSRLTVL.

This rearrangement joins TRBV6-2 or TRBV6-3 to TRBJ1-4, with no clear D. The CDR3 contains 12 residues. The germline V gene has CDR1 MNHEY and CDR2 SVGEGT. Trimming stripped 6 bases from V and 8 bases from J, with 10 bases between. CDR3 residues: CASSPVDEKLFF. CDR3 nucleotide sequence: TGTGCCAGCAGCCCCGTCGACGAAAAACTGTTTTTT.

The chain uses TRBV7-2 and TRBJ2-7, with D possibly being TRBD2 (7 bases). The V and J ends lost 3 bases and 7 bases respectively, with 19 bases between them. This CDR3 region has 15 residues. Germline V lookup: CDR1 SGHTA, CDR2 FQGNSA. CDR3 amino acids: CASSLLIGGGREQYF. The DNA for the CDR3 is TGTGCCAGCAGCTTGCTAATAGGGGGAGGGCGAGAGCAGTACTTC.

The chain has TRBV7-6 and TRBJ1-5, with D possibly TRBD1 on 5 matching bases. V gave up 2 bases and J gave up 5 bases, with 13 bases separating them. The CDR3 has 15 residues. CDR1 is SGHVS and CDR2 is FNYEAQ in the germline V gene. CDR3 DNA: TGTGCCAGCAGCTTATCTGGGCAGGGCGATCAGCCCCAGCATTTT. It translates to CASSLSGQGDQPQHF. Based on the CDR3 plus reference TRBV7-6 and TRBJ1-5, the full variable domain is GAGVSQSPRYKVTKRGQDVALRCDPISGHVSLYWYRQALGQGPEFLTYFNYEAQQDKSGLPNDRFSAERPEGSISTLTIQRTEQRDSAMYRCASSLSGQGDQPQHFGDGTRLSIL.

The chain recombines TRBV2 with TRBJ2-7, with D perhaps being TRBD1 or TRBD2 (5 bases each). Germline CDR1 and CDR2: SNHLY and FYNNEI. The CDR3 has 14 amino acids. V was clipped by 2 bases and J by 2 bases, with 10 bases between them. CDR3 protein: CASSESRGPYEQYF. The DNA of the CDR3 is TGTGCCAGCAGTGAAAGCCGGGGACCCTACGAGCAGTACTTC.

The gene calls are TRBV27 and TRBJ1-4; unclear D gene. The germline V and J ends were trimmed by 2 bases and 3 bases, with 7 bases remaining between them. Per germline, CDR1 MNHEY and CDR2 SMNVEV (reference sequence). There are 14 residues in the CDR3. The CDR3 nucleotides read TGTGCCAGCAGTTTACGTAGGTCTAATGAAAAACTGTTTTTT. Its translation: CASSLRRSNEKLFF.

The chain employs TRBV27 and TRBJ2-4; possible D gene TRBD2, 7 bases. Germline values: CDR1 MNHEY, CDR2 SMNVEV (reference sequence). The CDR3 contains 20 residues. Between the trimmed V and J ends, which lost 1 base and 0 bases, there was a span of 22 bases. The CDR3 DNA reads as TGTGCCAGCAGTTTATGGGGGGGGCCCATTATGGATCTAGCCAAAAACATTCAGTACTTC. This translates into CASSLWGGPIMDLAKNIQYF.

This clone was picked up a small number of times. This chain joins TRBV30 and TRBJ2-3; TRBD2 aligns across 14 bases. Trimming took 3 bases from V and 3 from J; bases not matched to a gene: 5. The germline gives CDR1 GTSNPN, CDR2 SVGIG (reference sequence). The CDR3 extends over 16 amino acids. CDR3 bases: TGTGCCTGGAGCGGGACTAGCGGGAGTAGGACAGATACGCAGTATTTT. As protein: CAWSGTSGSRTDTQYF.